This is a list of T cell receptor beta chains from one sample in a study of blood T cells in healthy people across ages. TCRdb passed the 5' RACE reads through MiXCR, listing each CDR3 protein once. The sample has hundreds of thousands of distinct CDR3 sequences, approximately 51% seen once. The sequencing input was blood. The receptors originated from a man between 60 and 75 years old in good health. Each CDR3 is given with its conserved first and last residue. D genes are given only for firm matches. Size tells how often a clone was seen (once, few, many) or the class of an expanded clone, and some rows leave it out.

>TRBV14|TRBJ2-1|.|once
CASSPLNNEQFF
TGTGCCAGCAGCCCACTTAACAATGAGCAGTTCTTC
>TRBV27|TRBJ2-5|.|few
CASSFGWGTETQYF
TGTGCCAGCAGTTTTGGATGGGGGACAGAGACCCAGTACTTC
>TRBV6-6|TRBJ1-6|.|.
CASWVSSYNSPLHF
TGTGCCAGCTGGGTCAGCTCCTATAATTCACCCCTCCACTTT
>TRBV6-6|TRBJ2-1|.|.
CASSPSKGSMDEQFF
TGTGCCAGCAGTCCCTCGAAGGGGAGTATGGATGAGCAGTTCTTC
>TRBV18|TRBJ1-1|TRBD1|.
CASSQGQGTEAFF
TGTGCCAGCTCACAGGGACAGGGCACTGAAGCTTTCTTT
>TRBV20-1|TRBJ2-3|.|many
CSAGQGGPDTQYF
TGCAGTGCTGGGCAGGGTGGCCCAGATACGCAGTATTTT
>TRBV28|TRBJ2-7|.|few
CASSLDLGQSSYEQYF
TGTGCCAGCAGTTTAGATCTTGGACAGAGCTCCTACGAGCAGTACTTC
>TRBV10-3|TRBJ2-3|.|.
CAISDHGAASTDTQYF
TGTGCCATCAGTGACCACGGTGCAGCCAGCACAGATACGCAGTATTTT
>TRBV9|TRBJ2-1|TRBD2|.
CASSAVPSGHNEQFF
TGTGCCAGCAGCGCGGTCCCTAGCGGGCACAATGAGCAGTTCTTC
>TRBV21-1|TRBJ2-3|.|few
CASSKARTGSTDTQYF
TGTGCCAGCAGCAAAGCTCGGACAGGGAGCACAGATACGCAGTATTTT
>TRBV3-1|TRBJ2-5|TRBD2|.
CASSQNPLAAGETQYF
TGTGCCAGCAGCCAAAACCCACTAGCGGCCGGGGAGACCCAGTACTTC
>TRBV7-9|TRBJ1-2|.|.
CASSSQAKIYGYTF
TGTGCCAGCAGCTCACAGGCTAAGATCTATGGCTACACCTTC
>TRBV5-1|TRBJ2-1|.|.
CASSLGRDNGYNEQFF
TGCGCCAGCAGCCTGGGTAGAGACAACGGTTACAATGAGCAGTTCTTC
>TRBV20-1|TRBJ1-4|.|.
CSASDATNEKLFF
TGCAGTGCTAGTGACGCAACAAATGAAAAACTGTTTTTT